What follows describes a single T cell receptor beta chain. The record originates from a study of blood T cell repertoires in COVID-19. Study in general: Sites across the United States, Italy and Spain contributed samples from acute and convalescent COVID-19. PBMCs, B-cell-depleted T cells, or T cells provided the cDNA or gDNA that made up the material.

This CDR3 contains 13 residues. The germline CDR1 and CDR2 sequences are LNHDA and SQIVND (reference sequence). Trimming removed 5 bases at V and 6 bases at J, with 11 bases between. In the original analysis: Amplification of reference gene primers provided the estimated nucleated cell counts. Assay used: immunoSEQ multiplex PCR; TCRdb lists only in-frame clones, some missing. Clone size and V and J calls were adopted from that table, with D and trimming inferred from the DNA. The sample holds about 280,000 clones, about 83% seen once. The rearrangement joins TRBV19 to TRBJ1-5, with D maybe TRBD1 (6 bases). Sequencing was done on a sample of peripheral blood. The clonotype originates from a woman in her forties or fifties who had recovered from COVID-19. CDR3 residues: CASSGGGGQPQHF. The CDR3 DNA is TGTGCCAGTAGTGGGGGGGGCGGTCAGCCCCAGCATTTT.